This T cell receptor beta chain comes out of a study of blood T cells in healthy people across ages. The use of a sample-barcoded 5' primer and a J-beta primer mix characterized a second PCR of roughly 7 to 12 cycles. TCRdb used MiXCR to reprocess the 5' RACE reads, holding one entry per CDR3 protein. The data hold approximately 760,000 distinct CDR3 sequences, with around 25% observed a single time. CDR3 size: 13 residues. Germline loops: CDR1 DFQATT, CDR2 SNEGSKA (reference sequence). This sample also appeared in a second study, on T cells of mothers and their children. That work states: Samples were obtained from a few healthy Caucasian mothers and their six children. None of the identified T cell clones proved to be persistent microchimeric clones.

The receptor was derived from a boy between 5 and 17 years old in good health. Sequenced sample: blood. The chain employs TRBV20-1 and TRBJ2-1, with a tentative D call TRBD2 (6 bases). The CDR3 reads CSSGGESYNEQFF. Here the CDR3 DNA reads TGCTCCTCGGGCGGGGAATCCTACAATGAGCAGTTCTTC.